This TCR beta chain was recorded in a study of T-cell memory formation after mild COVID-19. For the study at large: Largely, the TCR clusters proved donor specific.

General study points: SARS-CoV-2 specificity of second-wave clones peaking day 37 was unconfirmed.

Details on this clonotype: As yet, its antigen is unknown.

TCRdb used MiXCR to reprocess the 5' RACE reads, holding one entry per CDR3 protein. Among fewer than 250,000 distinct CDR3 sequences, over 9.5% were seen once, and the ten largest hold around 3.3%. This CDR3 region has 13 residues. V was shortened by 7 bases and J by 7 bases, with 16 bases between the two germline ends. Germline V gives CDR1 SQVTM, CDR2 ANQGSEA. The chain combines TRBV29-1 with TRBJ1-4; no clear D. The receptor was derived from a man aged 18 to 29 who had mild COVID-19 (a few samples of this study predate the infection). Cell type and time point are not known. Material: PBMCs or a T cell subset sorted from them (not recorded which). The CDR3 nucleotides are TGCAGCGCCTCCGGGGAACCAGGTGAAAAACTGTTTTTT. Its translation: CSASGEPGEKLFF.